This T cell receptor (beta chain) was sequenced during a study of blood T cell repertoires in COVID-19. Original methodology: How many nucleated cells were present was estimated from reference gene primer amplification. Generated by immunoSEQ multiplex PCR, the TCRdb table keeps only in-frame clones and is missing some. V and J calls and clone size are those listed in that table; D and trimming were worked out from the DNA. This sample has 200,000 to 300,000 clones, with more than 75% found just once. Study members were between about 18 and 89 years old and lived in 24 US regions. Donors were grouped by their self-reported clinical history. What the recovered Cohort 3 donors had was two negative PCRs, clearance, or symptom resolution. The germline V gene has CDR1 KGHSH and CDR2 LQKENI. The V gene lost 5 bases and the J gene lost 4 bases, with 11 bases spanning the gap. This CDR3 contains 13 residues.

The V call is TRBV18, the J call TRBJ2-5; D not certain. Sequenced input: PBMCs or T cells enriched from blood (not recorded which). The clonotype comes from a woman aged 18 to 35 who had recovered from COVID-19. CDR3 DNA sequence: TGTGCCAGCTCAAAGTCCTCGCGAGAGACCCAGTACTTC. Translation gives CASSKSSRETQYF.